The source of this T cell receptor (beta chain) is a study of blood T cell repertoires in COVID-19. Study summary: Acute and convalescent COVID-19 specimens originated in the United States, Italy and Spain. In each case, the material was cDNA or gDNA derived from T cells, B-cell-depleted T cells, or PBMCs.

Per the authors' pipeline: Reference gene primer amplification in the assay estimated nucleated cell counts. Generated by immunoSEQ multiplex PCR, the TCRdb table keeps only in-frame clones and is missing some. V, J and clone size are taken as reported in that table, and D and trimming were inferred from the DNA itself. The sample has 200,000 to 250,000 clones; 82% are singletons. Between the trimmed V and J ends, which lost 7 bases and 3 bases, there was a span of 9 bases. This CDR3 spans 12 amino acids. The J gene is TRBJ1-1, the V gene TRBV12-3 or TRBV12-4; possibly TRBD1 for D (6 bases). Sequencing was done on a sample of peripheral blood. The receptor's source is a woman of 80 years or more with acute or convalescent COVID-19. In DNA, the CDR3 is TGTGCCAGCATTACAGGGTACACTGAAGCTTTCTTT. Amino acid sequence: CASITGYTEAFF.